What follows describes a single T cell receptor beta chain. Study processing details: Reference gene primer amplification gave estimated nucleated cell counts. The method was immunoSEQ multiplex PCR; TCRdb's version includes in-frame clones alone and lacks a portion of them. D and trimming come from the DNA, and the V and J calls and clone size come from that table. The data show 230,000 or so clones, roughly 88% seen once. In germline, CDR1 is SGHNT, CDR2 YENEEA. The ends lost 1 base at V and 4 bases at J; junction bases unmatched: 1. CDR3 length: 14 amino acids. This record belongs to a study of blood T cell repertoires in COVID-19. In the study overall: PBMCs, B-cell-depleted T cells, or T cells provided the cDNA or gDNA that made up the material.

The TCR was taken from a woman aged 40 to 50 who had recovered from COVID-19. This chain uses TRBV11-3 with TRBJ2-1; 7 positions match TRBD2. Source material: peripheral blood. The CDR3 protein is CASSLAGGYNEQFF. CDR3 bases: TGTGCCAGCAGCTTAGCCGGGGGGTACAATGAGCAGTTCTTC.